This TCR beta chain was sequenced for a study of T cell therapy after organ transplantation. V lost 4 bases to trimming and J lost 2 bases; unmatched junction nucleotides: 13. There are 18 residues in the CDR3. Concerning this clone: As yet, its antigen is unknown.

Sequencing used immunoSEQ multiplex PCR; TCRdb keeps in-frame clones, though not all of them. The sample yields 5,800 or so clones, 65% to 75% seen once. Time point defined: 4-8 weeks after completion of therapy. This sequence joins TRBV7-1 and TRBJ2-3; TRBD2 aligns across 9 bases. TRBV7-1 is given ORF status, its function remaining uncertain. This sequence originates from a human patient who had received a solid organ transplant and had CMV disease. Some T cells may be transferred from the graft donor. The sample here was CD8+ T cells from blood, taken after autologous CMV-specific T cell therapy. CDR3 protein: CASSFSAFSGSDTDTQYF. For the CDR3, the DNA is TGTGCCAGCAGCTTTTCGGCCTTTAGCGGGAGTGACACAGATACGCAGTATTTT.